This TCR beta chain was captured by sequencing in a study of STAT3 mutations in large granular lymphocyte leukemia. Regarding the study as a whole: Every T-cell large granular lymphocyte leukemia patient had at least one immunodominant TCR beta clonotype.

As to this clone: Antigen specificity is unknown. Compared with germline, one end of the junction differs, possibly owing to a read error.

Assay: immunoSEQ multiplex PCR; the TCRdb copy retains only in-frame clones and omits some. The repertoire consists of approximately 15,000 clones, with approximately 91% occurring once and the leading ten covering approximately 10%. The CDR3 sequence is 14 residues long. Germline V gives CDR1 SSHAT, CDR2 FNYEAQ (reference sequence). This TCR was recovered from a woman aged 45-59 years with T-cell large granular lymphocyte leukemia. Some clones in this sample may be carry-over from other donors' samples. Sequencing input: peripheral blood mononuclear cells. This chain links TRBV7-7 with TRBJ2-2; 7 nucleotides line up with TRBD1. The CDR3 here is CASSLDRVTGELFF. For the CDR3, the DNA is TGTGCTAGCAGCTTAGACAGGGTCACCGGGGAGCTGTTTTTT.